A selection of T cell receptor beta chains follows, all from one sample in a study of blood T cell repertoires in COVID-19. The repertoire was sequenced with immunoSEQ multiplex PCR; TCRdb's copy has only in-frame clones and lacks some. The sample records some 400,000 clones, 70% to 85% being singletons. The specimen was peripheral blood. The source of these receptors is a human donor with acute or convalescent COVID-19. The donor label of this sample is uncertain. Each CDR3 is given with its conserved first and last residue. Fields, in order: CDR3 length, J gene, clone size, D gene, V gene, CDR3 protein, CDR3 DNA. A D gene is named only where the DNA matches it firmly. Rows may omit the clone size; those that give it use once, few, many or a size class.

length: 14; J: TRBJ2-1; size: .; D: .; V: TRBV11-2; CDR3: CASTRPRAYNEQFF; DNA: TGTGCCAGCACCCGACCCCGGGCCTACAATGAGCAGTTCTTC
length: 14; J: TRBJ1-1; size: .; D: .; V: TRBV10-3; CDR3: CAISEGGIGSEAFF; DNA: TGTGCCATCAGTGAGGGGGGGATAGGCTCTGAAGCTTTCTTT
length: 14; J: TRBJ1-5; size: .; D: .; V: TRBV19; CDR3: CATEKTVLRQPQHF; DNA: TGTGCCACAGAAAAGACAGTTCTTAGGCAGCCCCAGCATTTT
length: 15; J: TRBJ1-5; size: few; D: .; V: TRBV19; CDR3: CASSISRYSNQPQHF; DNA: TGTGCCAGTAGTATATCCCGGTATAGCAATCAGCCCCAGCATTTT
length: 14; J: TRBJ2-7; size: .; D: TRBD1; V: TRBV7-6; CDR3: CASSLVRTGGEQYF; DNA: TGTGCCAGCAGCTTAGTTCGGACAGGGGGCGAGCAGTACTTC
length: 15; J: TRBJ2-3; size: .; D: TRBD2; V: TRBV28; CDR3: CASRPLGGSTDTQYF; DNA: TGTGCCAGCAGGCCCCTGGGAGGGAGCACAGATACGCAGTATTTT
length: 17; J: TRBJ2-1; size: .; D: TRBD2; V: TRBV6-6; CDR3: CASSHDKIAGEYNEQFF; DNA: TGTGCCAGCAGTCACGACAAGATAGCGGGCGAGTACAATGAGCAGTTCTTC
length: 17; J: TRBJ2-3; size: .; D: TRBD2; V: TRBV16; CDR3: CASSQDRTRPSTDTQYF; DNA: TGTGCCAGCAGCCAAGACCGGACTAGGCCTAGCACAGATACGCAGTATTTT
length: 13; J: TRBJ1-5; size: .; D: TRBD1; V: TRBV18; CDR3: CASSPDRNQPQHF; DNA: TGTGCCAGCTCACCGGACAGGAACCAGCCCCAGCATTTT
length: 15; J: TRBJ2-1; size: .; D: TRBD1; V: TRBV7-2; CDR3: CASSLYADRYNEQFF; DNA: TGTGCCAGCAGCTTATATGCGGACAGGTACAATGAGCAGTTCTTC
length: 14; J: TRBJ2-1; size: .; D: .; V: TRBV18; CDR3: CASSPGRPYNEQFF; DNA: TGTGCCAGCTCACCGGGGAGGCCATACAATGAGCAGTTCTTC
length: 16; J: TRBJ1-1; size: .; D: .; V: TRBV5-1; CDR3: CASSLGWLGENTEAFF; DNA: TGCGCCAGCAGCTTGGGGTGGTTAGGGGAGAACACTGAAGCTTTCTTT
length: 15; J: TRBJ2-3; size: .; D: .; V: TRBV21-1; CDR3: CASSIRGRAPDTQYF; DNA: TGTGCCAGCAGCATCAGGGGCAGGGCCCCAGATACGCAGTATTTT
length: 14; J: TRBJ2-3; size: once; D: TRBD2; V: TRBV6-5; CDR3: CASSQGLGGDTQYF; DNA: TGTGCCAGCAGTCAGGGACTAGGGGGAGATACGCAGTATTTT
length: 13; J: TRBJ2-7; size: .; D: .; V: TRBV11-2; CDR3: CASSLEGRGDPYF; DNA: TGTGCCAGCAGCTTAGAGGGCAGGGGAGATCCGTACTTC
length: 13; J: TRBJ1-6; size: once; D: .; V: TRBV9; CDR3: CASSVGGDSPLHF; DNA: TGTGCCAGCAGCGTAGGGGGGGATTCACCCCTCCACTTT
length: 17; J: TRBJ1-6; size: .; D: TRBD1; V: TRBV7-8; CDR3: CASSLGTGGARNSPLHF; DNA: TGTGCCAGCAGCTTAGGAACAGGGGGCGCGAGGAATTCACCCCTCCACTTT
length: 16; J: TRBJ2-7; size: .; D: TRBD2; V: TRBV18; CDR3: CASSPQFAGGADEQYF; DNA: TGTGCCAGCTCACCACAATTTGCGGGAGGGGCCGACGAGCAGTACTTC
length: 18; J: TRBJ2-5; size: .; D: .; V: TRBV5-4; CDR3: CASSLFYTPFQLGETQYF; DNA: TGTGCCAGCAGCTTGTTCTATACACCCTTCCAGCTAGGCGAGACCCAGTACTTC
length: 15; J: TRBJ2-3; size: .; D: TRBD2; V: TRBV3-1/TRBV3-2; CDR3: CASSPGTIPTDTQYF; DNA: TGTGCCAGCAGCCCGGGGACTATCCCAACAGATACGCAGTATTTT
length: 13; J: TRBJ1-1; size: .; D: TRBD1; V: TRBV27; CDR3: CASSPTGGPEAFF; DNA: TGTGCCAGCAGTCCGACAGGGGGCCCTGAAGCTTTCTTT
length: 13; J: TRBJ1-2; size: .; D: TRBD1; V: TRBV27; CDR3: CASSADRGSGYTF; DNA: TGTGCCAGCAGTGCGGACAGGGGGTCGGGCTACACCTTC
length: 15; J: TRBJ2-7; size: .; D: .; V: TRBV7-2; CDR3: CASSFQSGRFYEQYF; DNA: TGTGCCAGCAGCTTTCAAAGCGGGCGCTTCTACGAGCAGTACTTC
length: 16; J: TRBJ2-1; size: .; D: .; V: TRBV5-1; CDR3: CASSRPSVGGYNEQFF; DNA: TGCGCCAGCAGCAGACCTTCTGTGGGGGGATACAATGAGCAGTTCTTC
length: 14; J: TRBJ1-1; size: .; D: .; V: TRBV3-1/TRBV3-2; CDR3: CASSYRVLGTEAFF; DNA: TGTGCCAGCAGCTACAGGGTTTTGGGCACTGAAGCTTTCTTT
length: 13; J: TRBJ2-3; size: .; D: TRBD2; V: TRBV5-6; CDR3: CASSFPGLALQYF; DNA: TGTGCCAGCAGCTTTCCCGGACTAGCGTTACAGTATTTT
length: 13; J: TRBJ1-2; size: .; D: .; V: TRBV19; CDR3: CASSGQTYYGYTF; DNA: TGTGCCAGTAGTGGACAGACGTACTATGGCTACACCTTC
length: 15; J: TRBJ2-4; size: .; D: .; V: TRBV4-1; CDR3: CASSLGVELGSIQYF; DNA: TGCGCCAGCAGCCTAGGCGTGGAACTAGGTAGCATTCAGTACTTC
length: 13; J: TRBJ1-1; size: .; D: TRBD1; V: TRBV12-3/TRBV12-4; CDR3: CASNRQGHTEAFF; DNA: TGTGCCAGCAACCGACAGGGCCACACTGAAGCTTTCTTT
length: 16; J: TRBJ2-7; size: .; D: TRBD2; V: TRBV4-2; CDR3: CASSHGASGVSYEQYF; DNA: TGTGCCAGCAGCCATGGGGCTAGCGGGGTTTCCTACGAGCAGTACTTC
length: 16; J: TRBJ1-5; size: .; D: TRBD1; V: TRBV6-2/TRBV6-3; CDR3: CASSQPGQGGNQPQHF; DNA: TGTGCCAGCAGCCAGCCGGGACAGGGAGGTAATCAGCCCCAGCATTTT
length: 15; J: TRBJ1-6; size: .; D: .; V: TRBV6-5; CDR3: CASTTGGTYNSPLHF; DNA: TGTGCCAGCACCACGGGGGGAACCTATAATTCACCCCTCCACTTT
length: 14; J: TRBJ1-5; size: .; D: .; V: TRBV27; CDR3: CASSPGGSNQPQHF; DNA: TGTGCCAGCAGCCCAGGAGGGAGCAATCAGCCCCAGCATTTT
length: 14; J: TRBJ1-1; size: .; D: TRBD1; V: TRBV30; CDR3: CASKWTGMNTEAFF; DNA: TGTGCCTCCAAGTGGACAGGGATGAACACTGAAGCTTTCTTT
length: 18; J: TRBJ1-6; size: .; D: TRBD1; V: TRBV11-2; CDR3: CASSLGGLAGGHNSPLHF; DNA: TGTGCCAGCAGCTTAGGGGGCCTGGCAGGGGGCCACAATTCACCCCTCCACTTT
length: 14; J: TRBJ1-1; size: few; D: TRBD1; V: TRBV10-3; CDR3: CAISEGQGVSEAFF; DNA: TGTGCCATCAGTGAGGGTCAGGGGGTCTCTGAAGCTTTCTTT
length: 13; J: TRBJ2-5; size: .; D: .; V: TRBV10-2; CDR3: CASSGQPQETQYF; DNA: TGCGCCAGCTCTGGACAGCCGCAAGAGACCCAGTACTTC
length: 13; J: TRBJ1-2; size: few; D: TRBD1; V: TRBV11-2; CDR3: CASSSRTGGDYTF; DNA: TGTGCCAGCAGCTCGAGGACAGGGGGCGACTACACCTTC
length: 14; J: TRBJ1-2; size: .; D: .; V: TRBV28; CDR3: CASSTTGNPYGYTF; DNA: TGTGCCAGCAGTACAACGGGGAATCCCTATGGCTACACCTTC
length: 16; J: TRBJ2-3; size: .; D: .; V: TRBV5-1; CDR3: CASSLALTPSTDTQYF; DNA: TGCGCCAGCAGCTTGGCCCTGACACCTAGCACAGATACGCAGTATTTT
length: 12; J: TRBJ1-1; size: .; D: TRBD1; V: TRBV2; CDR3: CASRQGWTEAFF; DNA: TGTGCCAGCCGACAGGGATGGACTGAAGCTTTCTTT
length: 12; J: TRBJ1-1; size: once; D: .; V: TRBV2; CDR3: CASSEKRVGAFF; DNA: TGTGCCAGCAGTGAAAAGAGGGTCGGTGCTTTCTTT
length: 15; J: TRBJ2-3; size: .; D: .; V: TRBV27; CDR3: CASRRSGDGTDTQYF; DNA: TGTGCCAGCCGTAGGAGCGGTGACGGCACAGATACGCAGTATTTT
length: 14; J: TRBJ1-1; size: .; D: TRBD1; V: TRBV19; CDR3: CASLDRGLNTEAFF; DNA: TGTGCCAGCCTGGACAGGGGGCTTAACACTGAAGCTTTCTTT
length: 15; J: TRBJ2-2; size: .; D: .; V: TRBV5-1; CDR3: CASSLAGGEAGELFF; DNA: TGCGCCAGCAGCTTGGCCGGGGGAGAGGCCGGGGAGCTGTTTTTT
length: 15; J: TRBJ2-7; size: .; D: .; V: TRBV6-6; CDR3: CASSYTGHNSNEQYF; DNA: TGTGCCAGCAGTTACACGGGACATAATTCAAACGAGCAGTACTTC
length: 15; J: TRBJ2-7; size: .; D: TRBD1; V: TRBV18; CDR3: CASSLGTGTTYEQYF; DNA: TGTGCCAGCTCACTTGGGACAGGGACTACCTACGAGCAGTACTTC
length: 14; J: TRBJ1-2; size: .; D: TRBD1; V: TRBV18; CDR3: CASSPTGIDYGYTF; DNA: TGTGCCAGCTCACCGACAGGGATTGACTATGGCTACACCTTC
length: 14; J: TRBJ1-1; size: .; D: .; V: TRBV19; CDR3: CASSSFDKNTEAFF; DNA: TGTGCCAGTAGTTCCTTCGACAAGAACACTGAAGCTTTCTTT
length: 17; J: TRBJ2-2; size: .; D: TRBD1; V: TRBV27; CDR3: CASSLGRDRMNTGELFF; DNA: TGTGCCAGCAGTTTAGGACGGGACAGAATGAACACCGGGGAGCTGTTTTTT
length: 12; J: TRBJ2-7; size: .; D: .; V: TRBV7-9; CDR3: CASSRQGREQYF; DNA: TGTGCCAGCAGCCGTCAGGGTAGGGAGCAGTACTTC
length: 16; J: TRBJ1-5; size: once; D: .; V: TRBV7-9; CDR3: CASSLGSGSGNQPQHF; DNA: TGTGCCAGCAGCTTAGGCAGCGGATCTGGCAATCAGCCCCAGCATTTT